Following are 21 T cell receptor beta chains from one sample sequenced in a study of cytomegalovirus exposure and HLA in healthy donors listed by TCRdb under 2017. The library came from the immunoSEQ multiplex PCR assay. The multiplex PCR relied on a mix of 60 forward primers for TCR Vbeta segments and 13 reverse primers for TCR Jbeta segments. TCRdb holds this immuneACCESS table with in-frame rearrangements only. Some clones are missing; in checked studies, unresolved V genes explain under half, and the rest has no known cause. Within this sample are 110,000 to 150,000 clones, with approximately 84% of them counted one time only. The top ten constitute approximately 9.7% of the sample. The sample comprised PBMCs. All receptors come from a woman aged 60-75 years in good health and CMV-seropositive.

In this sample, this clone turned up once. The genes are TRBV6-4 and TRBJ2-2; 9 bases map to TRBD2. Germline values: CDR1 MRHNA, CDR2 SNTAGT. CDR3 size: 16 residues. V was clipped by 7 bases and J by 2 bases; unmatched bases: 8. This CDR3 is CASTLGLADNTGELFF. The CDR3 DNA reads TGTGCCAGCACCCTGGGACTAGCAGATAACACCGGGGAGCTGTTTTTT.

The chain joins TRBV6-4 to TRBJ2-2, with D hard to call. The CDR3 runs to 14 residues. V gave up 5 bases and J gave up 6 bases, with 13 bases separating them. Germline lookup yields CDR1 MRHNA and CDR2 SNTAGT. The DNA for the CDR3 is TGTGCCAGCAGTCCTAACGACTCTCCCGGGGAGCTGTTTTTT. Protein sequence: CASSPNDSPGELFF.

This chain's CDR3 is CASSPLGAPNYGYTF. The CDR3 nucleotides are TGTGCCAGCTCACCATTGGGGGCGCCTAACTATGGCTACACCTTC. J is TRBJ1-2 and V is TRBV18; perhaps TRBD1 as D (6 bases). The CDR3 totals 15 residues. V shed 2 bases and J shed 0 bases, with 10 bases lying between them. CDR1 is KGHSH and CDR2 is LQKENI in the germline V gene. The full variable domain, rest sourced from reference TRBV18 and TRBJ1-2, is NAGVMQNPRHLVRRRGQEARLRCSPMKGHSHVYWYRQLPEEGLKFMVYLQKENIIDESGMPKERFSAEFPKEGPSILRIQQVVRGDSAAYFCASSPLGAPNYGYTFGSGTRLTVV.

The chain employs TRBV7-9 and TRBJ2-5, with a tentative D call TRBD1 (6 bases). Trimming left V 3 bases short and J 4 bases short, with 12 bases between. The germline gives CDR1 SEHNR, CDR2 FQNEAQ (reference sequence). The CDR3 loop spans 14 amino acids. The CDR3 DNA follows: TGTGCCAGCAGCTTCCCATCCAGGGGAGAGACCCAGTACTTC. The encoded protein is CASSFPSRGETQYF. The full variable domain, with the rest looked up from reference TRBV7-9 and TRBJ2-5, is DTGVSQNPRHKITKRGQNVTFRCDPISEHNRLYWYRQTLGQGPEFLTYFQNEAQLEKSRLLSDRFSAERPKGSFSTLEIQRTEQGDSAMYLCASSFPSRGETQYFGPGTRLLVL.

The V gene is TRBV7-3, the J gene TRBJ2-3, with TRBD2 identical over 8 bases. Trimming removed 8 bases from V and 4 bases from J; junction bases left unmatched: 11. The CDR3 has 15 amino acids. Per the germline V gene, CDR1 is SGHTA and CDR2 is FQGTGA. The CDR3 sequence is CASAKSGSRSDTQYF. CDR3 DNA: TGTGCCAGCGCCAAAAGCGGGAGTAGGTCAGATACGCAGTATTTT.

This clone was detected only once. The chain has TRBV19 and TRBJ2-1; TRBD2 matches at 8 bases. CDR1 is LNHDA and CDR2 is SQIVND in the germline V gene (reference sequence). The CDR3 spans 14 residues. V lost 6 bases, J lost 11 bases, and 12 bases stayed unmatched. The CDR3 spells CASSPPGLGSKQFF. Here the CDR3 DNA reads TGTGCCAGTAGCCCCCCGGGACTAGGCAGTAAGCAGTTCTTC.

In its sample, this clone was seen once. The chain uses TRBV7-2 and TRBJ2-7, with D possibly being TRBD2 (5 bases). The CDR3 has 15 amino acids. Germline CDR1 and CDR2: SGHTA and FQGNSA. V gave up 5 bases and J gave up 0 bases, with 14 bases separating them. CDR3 coding DNA: TGTGCCAGCAGCCCGGGAAGCGCGCACTCCTACGAGCAGTACTTC. This encodes CASSPGSAHSYEQYF.

The rearrangement joins TRBV7-6 to TRBJ1-2; 10 positions agree with TRBD1. Germline lookup yields CDR1 SGHVS and CDR2 FNYEAQ. The CDR3 is 15 amino acids. J gave up 3 bases and V 5 bases, and 6 bases lay outside the gene matches. The DNA of the CDR3 is TGTGCCAGCAGCATGGGACAGGGGCCGGACTATGGCTACACCTTC. It translates to CASSMGQGPDYGYTF.

This clone turned up a few times. V is TRBV6-1 and J is TRBJ1-5; unclear D gene. The CDR3 contains 14 residues. V gave up 6 bases and J gave up 0 bases, with 9 bases separating them. Germline V gene sequence: CDR1 MNHNS, CDR2 SASEGT. CDR3 loop: CASSYTTSNQPQHF. CDR3 in DNA: TGTGCCAGCAGCTATACTACTAGCAATCAGCCCCAGCATTTT.

The rearrangement uses TRBV7-3 and TRBJ2-6; D possibly corresponds to TRBD2 (6 bases). V was clipped by 3 bases and J by 0 bases, with 15 bases between them. The CDR3 contains 18 residues. Per germline, CDR1 SGHTA and CDR2 FQGTGA. This CDR3 is CASSFSGTPRSGANVLTF. The CDR3, as DNA: TGTGCCAGCAGCTTTTCCGGGACTCCGCGCTCTGGGGCCAACGTCCTGACTTTC.

The V call is TRBV6-1, the J call TRBJ1-1; perhaps TRBD1 as D (5 bases). Germline V gives CDR1 MNHNS, CDR2 SASEGT. The germline V and J ends were trimmed by 4 bases and 7 bases, with 13 bases remaining between them. The CDR3 runs 13 residues. CDR3 in amino acids: CASSVGRVGEAFF. The CDR3 DNA sequence: TGTGCCAGCAGTGTAGGCAGGGTTGGTGAAGCTTTCTTT.

The chain employs TRBV27 and TRBJ2-1, with D perhaps matching TRBD1 (6 bases). The CDR3 has 16 residues. CDR1 MNHEY and CDR2 SMNVEV come from the germline V gene (reference sequence). Trimming took off 7 bases at V and 6 bases at J, with 22 bases between the two ends. CDR3 sequence reads: CASNERFIGTRNEQFF. The DNA of the CDR3 is TGTGCCAGCAATGAGAGATTTATTGGGACACGCAATGAGCAGTTCTTC.

The chain carries TRBV6-5 and TRBJ1-2; TRBD1 might be the D (6 bases). The germline V and J ends were trimmed by 5 bases and 8 bases, with 18 bases remaining between them. The CDR3 totals 14 residues. From germline, CDR1 is MNHEY and CDR2 SVGAGI. CDR3 nucleotide sequence: TGTGCCAGCAGTCCCCTAGGGGGGGCGGGAGGCTACACCTTC. It encodes CASSPLGGAGGYTF.

The chain joins TRBV28 to TRBJ2-5; 9 bases are a match to TRBD2. CDR1 and CDR2 (germline): MDHEN, SYDVKM. This CDR3 has 18 amino acids. The J segment lost 1 base and the V segment lost 5 bases, leaving 14 bases of the junction unmatched. CDR3 sequence (DNA): TGTGCCAGCAGTATACTACGCGGTAGCGGGAGCCCCCAAGAGACCCAGTACTTC. This codes for CASSILRGSGSPQETQYF. The entire variable domain, with the rest obtained from reference TRBV28 and TRBJ2-5, is as follows: DVKVTQSSRYLVKRTGEKVFLECVQDMDHENMFWYRQDPGLGLRLIYFSYDVKMKEKGDIPEGYSVSREKKERFSLILESASTNQTSMYLCASSILRGSGSPQETQYFGPGTRLLVL.

This sequence joins TRBV11-3 and TRBJ2-7; 10 bases map to TRBD1. V shed 3 bases, J shed 10 bases, and the junction held 6 bases outside the gene matches. Germline V gene lookup returns CDR1 SGHNT and CDR2 YENEEA. CDR3 length: 13 amino acids. CDR3 residues: CASSLRGQGKQYF. CDR3 nucleotides: TGTGCCAGCAGCTTGCGGGGACAGGGGAAACAGTACTTC.

The CDR3 reads CASSIGGLEGVLQPQHF. In DNA form, the CDR3 reads TGTGCCAGTAGTATAGGAGGATTAGAGGGTGTCCTTCAGCCCCAGCATTTT. The rearrangement joins TRBV19 to TRBJ1-5; no clear D gene. CDR1 and CDR2 from the germline V gene are LNHDA and SQIVND (reference sequence). The CDR3 loop spans 17 amino acids. The V and J ends lost 1 base and 6 bases respectively, with 19 bases between them.

The gene calls are TRBV29-1 and TRBJ1-2; D unresolved. This CDR3 comprises 13 residues. Germline CDR1 reads SQVTM; CDR2 reads ANQGSEA. V gave up 1 base and J gave up 4 bases, with 10 bases separating them. DNA for the CDR3: TGCAGCGTTGAAGTAGCACAACGCTATGGCTACACCTTC. Its translation is CSVEVAQRYGYTF.

This clone has just one count. This chain connects TRBV7-9 to TRBJ2-7; TRBD2 aligns across 7 bases. Germline V gene lookup returns CDR1 SEHNR and CDR2 FQNEAQ (reference sequence). V shed 7 bases and J 1 base; nucleotides not matched to a gene: 10. This CDR3 has 15 amino acids. CDR3 region: CASKISASGSYEQYF. In DNA, the CDR3 is TGTGCCAGCAAAATCTCGGCTAGCGGTTCCTACGAGCAGTACTTC.

The V call is TRBV29-1, the J call TRBJ1-1; perhaps TRBD1 as D (5 bases). CDR3 length: 13 amino acids. Per germline, CDR1 SQVTM and CDR2 ANQGSEA. V lost 5 bases to trimming and J lost 3 bases, with 13 bases between them. The CDR3 coding sequence is TGCAGCGTTTCTGAAGGAGGGGACACTGAAGCTTTCTTT. It specifies CSVSEGGDTEAFF.

The CDR3 is CASSPPSGKASTDTQYF. The CDR3 DNA follows: TGTGCCAGCAGTCCCCCGAGCGGGAAAGCTAGCACAGATACGCAGTATTTT. The rearrangement links TRBV28 to TRBJ2-3; TRBD2 matches 7 bases. Germline V lookup: CDR1 MDHEN, CDR2 SYDVKM. V lost 5 bases, J lost 0 bases, and 11 bases stayed unmatched. This CDR3 has 17 amino acids. Combining the CDR3 with reference TRBV28 and TRBJ2-3 gives the whole variable domain DVKVTQSSRYLVKRTGEKVFLECVQDMDHENMFWYRQDPGLGLRLIYFSYDVKMKEKGDIPEGYSVSREKKERFSLILESASTNQTSMYLCASSPPSGKASTDTQYFGPGTRLTVL.

The V call is TRBV9, the J call TRBJ2-1; the match to TRBD2 covers 11 bases. The CDR3 has 16 residues. With V trimmed by 4 bases and J by 5 bases, 8 bases remained unmatched. Germline CDR1 is SGDLS and CDR2 is YYNGEE. The CDR3 loop is CASSPSGTSGNNEQFF. The CDR3 coding sequence is TGTGCCAGCAGCCCGTCTGGGACTAGCGGTAACAATGAGCAGTTCTTC. The full variable domain, with the rest looked up from reference TRBV9 and TRBJ2-1, is DSGVTQTPKHLITATGQRVTLRCSPRSGDLSVYWYQQSLDQGLQFLIQYYNGEERAKGNILERFSAQQFPDLHSELNLSSLELGDSALYFCASSPSGTSGNNEQFFGPGTRLTVL.